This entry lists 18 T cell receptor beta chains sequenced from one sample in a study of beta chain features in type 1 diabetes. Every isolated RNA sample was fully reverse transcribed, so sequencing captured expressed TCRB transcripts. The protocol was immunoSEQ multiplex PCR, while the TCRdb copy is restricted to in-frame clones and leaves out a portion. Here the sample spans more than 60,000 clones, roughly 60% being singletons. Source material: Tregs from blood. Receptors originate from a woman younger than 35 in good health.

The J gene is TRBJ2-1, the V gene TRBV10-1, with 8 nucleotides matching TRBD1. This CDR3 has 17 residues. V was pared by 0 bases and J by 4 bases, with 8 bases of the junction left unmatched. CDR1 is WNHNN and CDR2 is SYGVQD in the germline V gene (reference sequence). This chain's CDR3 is CASSESDETGVYNEQFF. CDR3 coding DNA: TGCGCCAGCAGTGAGTCAGATGAGACAGGGGTTTACAATGAGCAGTTCTTC.

The CDR3 DNA follows: TGTGCCAGCAGCGTAGGGGAAGGGGACAGGGAAGAGCTGTTTTTT. It codes for CASSVGEGDREELFF. This chain joins TRBV9 and TRBJ2-2; TRBD1 aligns across 9 bases. The junction had 8 bases not matched to a gene; V was cut back by 0 bases and J by 11 bases. Germline assignment: CDR1 SGDLS and CDR2 YYNGEE. The CDR3 runs 15 residues.

CDR3 amino acids: CASSLDRLSYGYTF. The CDR3 DNA reads TGTGCCAGCAGCCTGGACAGGCTGAGCTATGGCTACACCTTC. The rearrangement joins TRBV13 to TRBJ1-2, with 7 bases matching TRBD1. The ends lost 5 bases at V and 4 bases at J; junction bases unmatched: 7. The CDR3 is 14 amino acids. The germline CDR1 and CDR2 sequences are PRHDT and FYEKMQ (reference sequence).

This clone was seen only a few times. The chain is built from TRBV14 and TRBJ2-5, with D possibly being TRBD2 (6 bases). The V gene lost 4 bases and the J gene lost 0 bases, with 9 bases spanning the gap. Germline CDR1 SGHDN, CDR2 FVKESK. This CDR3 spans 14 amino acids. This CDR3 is CASSPREYQETQYF. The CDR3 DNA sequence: TGTGCCAGCAGCCCCCGGGAGTACCAAGAGACCCAGTACTTC.

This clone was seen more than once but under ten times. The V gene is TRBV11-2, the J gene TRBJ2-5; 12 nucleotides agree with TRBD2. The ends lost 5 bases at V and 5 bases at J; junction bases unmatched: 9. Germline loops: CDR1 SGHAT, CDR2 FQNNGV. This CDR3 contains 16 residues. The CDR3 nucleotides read TGTGCCAGCAGCCCCTTCGGACTAGCGGGAACGGAGACCCAGTACTTC. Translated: CASSPFGLAGTETQYF.

CDR3 sequence: CASSLTAQEYGYTF. The CDR3, as DNA: TGTGCCAGCAGCTTGACAGCCCAGGAGTATGGCTACACCTTC. This sequence joins TRBV7-9 and TRBJ1-2, with D tentatively TRBD1 (5 bases). Germline V gene data show CDR1 as SEHNR and CDR2 as FQNEAQ (reference sequence). Deletions cut 3 bases from V and 5 bases from J, with 13 bases between. The CDR3 runs to 14 residues. Complete variable domain (other parts from reference TRBV7-9 and TRBJ1-2): DTGVSQNPRHKITKRGQNVTFRCDPISEHNRLYWYRQTLGQGPEFLTYFQNEAQLEKSRLLSDRFSAERPKGSFSTLEIQRTEQGDSAMYLCASSLTAQEYGYTFGSGTRLTVV.

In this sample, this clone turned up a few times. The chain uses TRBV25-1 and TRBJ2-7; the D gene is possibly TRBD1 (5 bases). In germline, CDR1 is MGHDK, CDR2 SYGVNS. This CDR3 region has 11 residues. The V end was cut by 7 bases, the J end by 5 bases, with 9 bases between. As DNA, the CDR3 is TGTGCCAGCACCCAGGGAAACGAGCAGTACTTC. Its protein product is CASTQGNEQYF.

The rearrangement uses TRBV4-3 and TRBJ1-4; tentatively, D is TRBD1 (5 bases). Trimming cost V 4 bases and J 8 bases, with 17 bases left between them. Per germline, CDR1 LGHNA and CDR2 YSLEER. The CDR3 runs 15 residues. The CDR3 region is CASSLRTSGGEKLFF. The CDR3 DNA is TGCGCCAGCAGCCTTAGGACGTCTGGGGGGGAAAAACTGTTTTTT.

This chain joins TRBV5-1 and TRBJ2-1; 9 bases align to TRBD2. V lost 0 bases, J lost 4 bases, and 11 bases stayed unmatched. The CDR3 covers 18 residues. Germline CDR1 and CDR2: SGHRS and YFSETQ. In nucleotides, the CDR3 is TGCGCCAGCAGCTTGGCCGTTAGCGGGGGAGCTAATTACAATGAGCAGTTCTTC. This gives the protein CASSLAVSGGANYNEQFF. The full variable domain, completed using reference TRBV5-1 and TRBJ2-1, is KAGVTQTPRYLIKTRGQQVTLSCSPISGHRSVSWYQQTPGQGLQFLFEYFSETQRNKGNFPGRFSGRQFSNSRSEMNVSTLELGDSALYLCASSLAVSGGANYNEQFFGPGTRLTVL.

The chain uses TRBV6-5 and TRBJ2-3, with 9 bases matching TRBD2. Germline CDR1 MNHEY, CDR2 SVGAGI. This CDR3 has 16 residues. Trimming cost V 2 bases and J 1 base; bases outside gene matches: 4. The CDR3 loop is CASSYLRLAGTDTQYF. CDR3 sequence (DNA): TGTGCCAGCAGTTACCTGCGACTAGCGGGCACAGATACGCAGTATTTT.

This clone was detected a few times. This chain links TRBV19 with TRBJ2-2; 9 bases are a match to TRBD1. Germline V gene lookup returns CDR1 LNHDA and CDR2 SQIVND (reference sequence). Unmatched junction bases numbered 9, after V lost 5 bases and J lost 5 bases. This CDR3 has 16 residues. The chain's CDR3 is CASSEITGGKTGELFF. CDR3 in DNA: TGTGCCAGTAGTGAGATTACAGGGGGCAAGACCGGGGAGCTGTTTTTT.

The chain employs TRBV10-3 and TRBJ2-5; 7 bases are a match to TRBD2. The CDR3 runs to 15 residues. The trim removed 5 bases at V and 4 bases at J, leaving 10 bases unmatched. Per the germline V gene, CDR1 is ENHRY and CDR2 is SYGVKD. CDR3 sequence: CAISIELAIGETQYF. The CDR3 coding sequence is TGTGCCATCAGTATAGAACTAGCGATCGGAGAGACCCAGTACTTC.

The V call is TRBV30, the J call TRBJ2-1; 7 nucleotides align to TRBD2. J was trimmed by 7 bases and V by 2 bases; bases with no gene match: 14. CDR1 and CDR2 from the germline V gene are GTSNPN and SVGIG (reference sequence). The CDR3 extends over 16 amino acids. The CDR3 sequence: CAWSSYWAGDRNEQFF. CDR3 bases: TGTGCCTGGAGTTCTTATTGGGCGGGAGACAGAAATGAGCAGTTCTTC.

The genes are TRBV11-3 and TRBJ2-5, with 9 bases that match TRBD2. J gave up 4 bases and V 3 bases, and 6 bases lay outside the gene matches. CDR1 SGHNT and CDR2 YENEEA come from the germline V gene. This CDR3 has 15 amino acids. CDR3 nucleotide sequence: TGTGCCAGCAGCTTCCCCCTTAGCGGGGGAGAGACCCAGTACTTC. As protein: CASSFPLSGGETQYF. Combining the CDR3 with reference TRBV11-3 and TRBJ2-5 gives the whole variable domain EAGVVQSPRYKIIEKKQPVAFWCNPISGHNTLYWYLQNLGQGPELLIRYENEEAVDDSQLPKDRFSAERLKGVDSTLKIQPAELGDSAVYLCASSFPLSGGETQYFGPGTRLLVL.

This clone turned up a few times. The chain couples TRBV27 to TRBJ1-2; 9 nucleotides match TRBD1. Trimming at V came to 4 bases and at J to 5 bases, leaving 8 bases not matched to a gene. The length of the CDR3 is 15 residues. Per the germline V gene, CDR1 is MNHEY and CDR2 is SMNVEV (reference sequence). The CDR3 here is CASSSPGTGLYGYTF. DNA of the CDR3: TGTGCCAGCAGTTCCCCGGGGACAGGGCTATATGGCTACACCTTC.

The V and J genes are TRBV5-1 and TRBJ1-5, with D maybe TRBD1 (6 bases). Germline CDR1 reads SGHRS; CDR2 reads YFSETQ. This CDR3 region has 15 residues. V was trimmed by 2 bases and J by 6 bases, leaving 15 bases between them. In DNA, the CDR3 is TGCGCCAGCAGCTTCGCAGGGGCAAGTGGTCAGCCCCAGCATTTT. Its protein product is CASSFAGASGQPQHF. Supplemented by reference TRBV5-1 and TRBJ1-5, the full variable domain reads KAGVTQTPRYLIKTRGQQVTLSCSPISGHRSVSWYQQTPGQGLQFLFEYFSETQRNKGNFPGRFSGRQFSNSRSEMNVSTLELGDSALYLCASSFAGASGQPQHFGDGTRLSIL.

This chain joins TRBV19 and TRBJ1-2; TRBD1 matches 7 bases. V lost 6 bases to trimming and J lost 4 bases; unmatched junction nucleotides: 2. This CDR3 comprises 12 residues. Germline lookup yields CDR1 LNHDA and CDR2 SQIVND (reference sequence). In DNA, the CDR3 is TGTGCCAGTAGCGGGACAGTCTATGGCTACACCTTC. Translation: CASSGTVYGYTF.

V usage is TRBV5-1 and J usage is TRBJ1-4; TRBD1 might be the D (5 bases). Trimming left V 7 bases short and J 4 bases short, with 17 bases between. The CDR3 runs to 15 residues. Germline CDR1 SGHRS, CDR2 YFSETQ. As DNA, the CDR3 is TGCGCCAGCGCGACTGGGGGGTCAGATAATGAAAAACTGTTTTTT. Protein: CASATGGSDNEKLFF.